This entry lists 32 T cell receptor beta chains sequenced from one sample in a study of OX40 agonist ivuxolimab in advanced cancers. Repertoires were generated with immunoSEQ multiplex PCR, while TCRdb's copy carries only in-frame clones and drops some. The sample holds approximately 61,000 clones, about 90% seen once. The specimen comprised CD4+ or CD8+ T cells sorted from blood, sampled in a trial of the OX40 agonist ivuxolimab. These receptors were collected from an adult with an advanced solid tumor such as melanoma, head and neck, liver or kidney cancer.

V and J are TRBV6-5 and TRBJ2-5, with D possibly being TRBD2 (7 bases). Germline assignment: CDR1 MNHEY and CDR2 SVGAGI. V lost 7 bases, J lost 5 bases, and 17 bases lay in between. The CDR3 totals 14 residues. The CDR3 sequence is CASTRGAPPETQYF. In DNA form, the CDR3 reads TGTGCCAGCACTCGGGGGGCACCTCCTGAGACCCAGTACTTC.

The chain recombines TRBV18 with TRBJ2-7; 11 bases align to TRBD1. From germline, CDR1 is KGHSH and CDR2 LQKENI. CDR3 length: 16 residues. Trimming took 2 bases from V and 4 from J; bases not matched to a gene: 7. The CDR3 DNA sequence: TGTGCCAGCTCACCATCCACCGGGACAGGGGGGTACGAGCAGTACTTC. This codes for CASSPSTGTGGYEQYF. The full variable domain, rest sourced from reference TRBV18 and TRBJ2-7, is NAGVMQNPRHLVRRRGQEARLRCSPMKGHSHVYWYRQLPEEGLKFMVYLQKENIIDESGMPKERFSAEFPKEGPSILRIQQVVRGDSAAYFCASSPSTGTGGYEQYFGPGTRLTVT.

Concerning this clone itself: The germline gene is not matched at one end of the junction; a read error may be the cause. The CDR3 region has the DNA TGTGCCGGCAGGGTTCCCAATTCACCCCTCCACTTT. Protein sequence: CAGRVPNSPLHF. This chain connects TRBV6-1 to TRBJ1-6; TRBD1 might be the D (5 bases). This CDR3 contains 12 residues. Germline V gene data show CDR1 as MNHNS and CDR2 as SASEGT.

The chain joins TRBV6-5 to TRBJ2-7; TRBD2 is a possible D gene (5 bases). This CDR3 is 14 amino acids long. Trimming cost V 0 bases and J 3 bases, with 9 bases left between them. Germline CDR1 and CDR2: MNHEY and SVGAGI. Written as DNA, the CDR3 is TGTGCCAGCAGTTACTCGACGGGGTACTACGAGCAGTACTTC. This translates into CASSYSTGYYEQYF.

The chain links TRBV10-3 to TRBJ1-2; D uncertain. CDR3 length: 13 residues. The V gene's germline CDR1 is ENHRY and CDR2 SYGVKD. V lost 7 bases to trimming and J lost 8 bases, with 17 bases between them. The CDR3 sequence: CAITSDRTKGYTF. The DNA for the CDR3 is TGTGCCATCACCTCCGACCGGACCAAGGGCTACACCTTC.

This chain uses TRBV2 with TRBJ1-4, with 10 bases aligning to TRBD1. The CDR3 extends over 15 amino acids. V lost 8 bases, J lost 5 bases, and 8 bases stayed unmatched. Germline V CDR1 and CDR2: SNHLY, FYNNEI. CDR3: CASLKGQGINEKLFF. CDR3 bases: TGTGCCAGCTTAAAGGGACAGGGGATCAATGAAAAACTGTTTTTT.

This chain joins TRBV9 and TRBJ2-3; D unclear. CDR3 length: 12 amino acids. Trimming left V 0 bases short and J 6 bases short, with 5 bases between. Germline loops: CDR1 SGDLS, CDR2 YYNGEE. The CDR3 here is CASSVARDTQYF. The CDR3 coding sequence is TGTGCCAGCAGCGTAGCCCGCGATACGCAGTATTTT.

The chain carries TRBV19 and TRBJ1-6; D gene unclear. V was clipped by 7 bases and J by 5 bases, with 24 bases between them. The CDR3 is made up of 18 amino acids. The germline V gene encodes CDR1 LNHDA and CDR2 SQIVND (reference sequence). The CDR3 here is CASTPARKTLKDNSPLHF. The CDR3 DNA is TGTGCCAGTACCCCGGCCAGAAAGACTTTAAAAGATAATTCACCCCTCCACTTT.

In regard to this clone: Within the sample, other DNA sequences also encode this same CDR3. The CDR3 spells CASSFSRDTQYF. The CDR3 nucleotides are TGCGCCAGCAGCTTTTCCCGAGATACGCAGTATTTT. The rearrangement links TRBV5-1 to TRBJ2-3, with D hard to call. The CDR3 extends over 12 amino acids. V dropped 2 bases and J dropped 5 bases, with 6 bases sitting between them. Germline V gene sequence: CDR1 SGHRS, CDR2 YFSETQ. The full variable domain, in which reference TRBV5-1 and TRBJ2-3 provide the parts outside the CDR3, is KAGVTQTPRYLIKTRGQQVTLSCSPISGHRSVSWYQQTPGQGLQFLFEYFSETQRNKGNFPGRFSGRQFSNSRSEMNVSTLELGDSALYLCASSFSRDTQYFGPGTRLTVL.

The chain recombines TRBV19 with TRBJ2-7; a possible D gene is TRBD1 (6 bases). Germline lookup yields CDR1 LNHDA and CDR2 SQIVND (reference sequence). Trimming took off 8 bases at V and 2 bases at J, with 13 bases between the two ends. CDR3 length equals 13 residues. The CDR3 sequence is CASAGQSTYEQYF. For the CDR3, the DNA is TGTGCCAGTGCTGGACAGTCCACCTACGAGCAGTACTTC.

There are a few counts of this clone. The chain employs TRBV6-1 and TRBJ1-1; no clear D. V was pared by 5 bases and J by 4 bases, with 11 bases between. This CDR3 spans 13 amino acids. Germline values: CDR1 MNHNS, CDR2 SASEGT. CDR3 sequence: CASSSRGSTEAFF. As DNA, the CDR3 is TGTGCCAGCAGTAGTCGGGGTTCCACTGAAGCTTTCTTT.

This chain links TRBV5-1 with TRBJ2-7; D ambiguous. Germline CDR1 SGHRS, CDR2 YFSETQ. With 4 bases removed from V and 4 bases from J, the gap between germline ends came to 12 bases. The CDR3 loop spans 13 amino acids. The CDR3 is CASSAAGRYEQYF. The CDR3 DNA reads TGCGCCAGCAGCGCCGCAGGCAGATACGAGCAGTACTTC.

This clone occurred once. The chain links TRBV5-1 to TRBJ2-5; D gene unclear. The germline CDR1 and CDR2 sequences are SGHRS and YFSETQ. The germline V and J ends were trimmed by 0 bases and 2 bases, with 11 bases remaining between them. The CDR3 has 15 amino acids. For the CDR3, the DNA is TGCGCCAGCAGCTTGGATGGTGCGTTACAAGAGACCCAGTACTTC. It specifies CASSLDGALQETQYF.

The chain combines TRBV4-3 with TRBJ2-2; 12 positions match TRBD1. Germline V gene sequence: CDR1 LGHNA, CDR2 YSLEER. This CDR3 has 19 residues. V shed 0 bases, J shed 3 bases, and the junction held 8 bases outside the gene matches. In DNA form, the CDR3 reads TGCGCCAGCAGCCAAGATCCCGGGACAGGGGGCGCCTACACCGGGGAGCTGTTTTTT. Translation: CASSQDPGTGGAYTGELFF.

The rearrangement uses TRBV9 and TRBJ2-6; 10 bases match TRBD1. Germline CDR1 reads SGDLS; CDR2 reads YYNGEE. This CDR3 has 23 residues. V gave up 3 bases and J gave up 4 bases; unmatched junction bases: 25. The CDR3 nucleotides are TGTGCCAGCAGCGCCCGAGCCCCCCTTCTTTCCCGGGACAGGGGAACAGGGGCCAACGTCCTGACTTTC. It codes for CASSARAPLLSRDRGTGANVLTF.

CDR3 sequence: CASSRKATSYEQYF. In nucleotides, the CDR3 is TGTGCCAGCAGCCGCAAGGCAACGTCCTACGAGCAGTACTTC. This chain links TRBV5-6 with TRBJ2-7; D call uncertain. V lost 4 bases and J 1 base, leaving 12 bases between the germline ends. This CDR3 region has 14 residues. The germline V gene has CDR1 SGHDT and CDR2 YYEEEE. The full variable domain, completed using reference TRBV5-6 and TRBJ2-7, is DAGVTQSPTHLIKTRGQQVTLRCSPKSGHDTVSWYQQALGQGPQFIFQYYEEEERQRGNFPDRFSGHQFPNYSSELNVNALLLGDSALYLCASSRKATSYEQYFGPGTRLTVT.

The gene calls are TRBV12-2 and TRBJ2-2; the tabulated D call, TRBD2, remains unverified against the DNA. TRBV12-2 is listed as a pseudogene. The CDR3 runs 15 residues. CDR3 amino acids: CASRLLAGVTGELFF. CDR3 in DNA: TGTGCAAGTCGCTTGCTAGCGGGGGTCACCGGGGAGCTGTTTTTT.

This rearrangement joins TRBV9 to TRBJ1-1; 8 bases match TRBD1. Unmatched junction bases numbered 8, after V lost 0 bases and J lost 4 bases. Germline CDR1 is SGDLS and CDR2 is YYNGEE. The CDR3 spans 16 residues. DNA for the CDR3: TGTGCCAGCAGCGTAGGTGCAGGGGGCGATGGCACTGAAGCTTTCTTT. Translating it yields CASSVGAGGDGTEAFF.

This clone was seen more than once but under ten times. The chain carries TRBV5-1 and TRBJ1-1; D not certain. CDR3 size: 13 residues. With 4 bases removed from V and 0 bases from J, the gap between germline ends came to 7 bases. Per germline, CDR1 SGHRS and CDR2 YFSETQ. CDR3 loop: CASSPIVNTEAFF. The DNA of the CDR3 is TGCGCCAGCAGCCCTATTGTGAACACTGAAGCTTTCTTT.

The CDR3 loop is CASSDRGSQPQHF. In nucleotides, the CDR3 is TGTGCCAGCAGTGACAGGGGTAGTCAGCCCCAGCATTTT. The V gene is TRBV6-1, the J gene TRBJ1-5, with D perhaps TRBD1 (6 bases). V was cut by 3 bases and J by 6 bases, with 9 bases left in between. Germline V gene lookup returns CDR1 MNHNS and CDR2 SASEGT. The CDR3 contains 13 residues.

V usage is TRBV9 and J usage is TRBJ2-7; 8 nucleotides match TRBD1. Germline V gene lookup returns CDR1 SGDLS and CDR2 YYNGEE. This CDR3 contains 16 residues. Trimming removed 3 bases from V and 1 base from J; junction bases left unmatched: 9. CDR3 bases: TGTGCCAGCAGCGCAAAGCTTGGACAGGGATCCTACGAGCAGTACTTC. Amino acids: CASSAKLGQGSYEQYF.

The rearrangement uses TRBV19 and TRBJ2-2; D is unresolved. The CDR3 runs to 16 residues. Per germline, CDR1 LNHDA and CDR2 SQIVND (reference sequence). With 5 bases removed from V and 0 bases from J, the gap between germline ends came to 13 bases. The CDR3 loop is CASSPHTVANTGELFF. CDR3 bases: TGTGCCAGTAGTCCTCACACGGTAGCGAACACCGGGGAGCTGTTTTTT. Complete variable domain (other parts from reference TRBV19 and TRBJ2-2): DGGITQSPKYLFRKEGQNVTLSCEQNLNHDAMYWYRQDPGQGLRLIYYSQIVNDFQKGDIAEGYSVSREKKESFPLTVTSAQKNPTAFYLCASSPHTVANTGELFFGEGSRLTVL.

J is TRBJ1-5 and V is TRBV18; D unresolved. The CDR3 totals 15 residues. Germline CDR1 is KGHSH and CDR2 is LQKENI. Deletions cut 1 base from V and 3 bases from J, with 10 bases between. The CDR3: CASSPLGRLNQPQHF. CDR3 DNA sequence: TGTGCCAGCTCACCACTCGGCAGACTCAATCAGCCCCAGCATTTT.

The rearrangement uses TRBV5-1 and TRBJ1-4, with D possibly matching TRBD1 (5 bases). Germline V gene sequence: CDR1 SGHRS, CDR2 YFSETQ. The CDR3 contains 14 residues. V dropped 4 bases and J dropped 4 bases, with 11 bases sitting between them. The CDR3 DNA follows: TGCGCCAGCAGCCGGACACTCGATAATGAAAAACTGTTTTTT. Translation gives CASSRTLDNEKLFF.

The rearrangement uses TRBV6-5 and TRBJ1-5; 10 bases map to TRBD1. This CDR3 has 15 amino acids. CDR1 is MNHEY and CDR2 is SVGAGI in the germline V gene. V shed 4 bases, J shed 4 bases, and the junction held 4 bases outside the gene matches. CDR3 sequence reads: CASSWGQGTNQPQHF. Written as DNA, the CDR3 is TGTGCCAGCAGTTGGGGACAGGGGACGAATCAGCCCCAGCATTTT.

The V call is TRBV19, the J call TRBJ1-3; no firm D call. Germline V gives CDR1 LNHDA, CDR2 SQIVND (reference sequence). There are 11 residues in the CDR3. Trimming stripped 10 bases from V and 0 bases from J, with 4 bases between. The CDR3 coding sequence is TGTGCCATAGGCTCTGGAAACACCATATATTTT. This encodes CAIGSGNTIYF.

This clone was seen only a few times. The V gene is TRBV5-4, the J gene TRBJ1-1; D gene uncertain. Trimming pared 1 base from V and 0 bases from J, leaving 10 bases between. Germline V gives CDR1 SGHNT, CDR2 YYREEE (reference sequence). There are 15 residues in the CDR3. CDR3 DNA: TGTGCCAGCAGCTTGAATACGTTCATGAACACTGAAGCTTTCTTT. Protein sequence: CASSLNTFMNTEAFF.

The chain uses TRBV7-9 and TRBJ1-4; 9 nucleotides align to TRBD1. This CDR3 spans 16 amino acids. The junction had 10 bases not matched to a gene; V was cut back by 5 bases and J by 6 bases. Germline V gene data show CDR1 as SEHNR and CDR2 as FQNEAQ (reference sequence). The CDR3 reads CASSQATGTGYEKLFF. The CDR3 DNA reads TGTGCCAGCAGCCAAGCCACCGGGACAGGGTATGAAAAACTGTTTTTT. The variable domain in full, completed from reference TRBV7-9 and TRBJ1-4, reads DTGVSQNPRHKITKRGQNVTFRCDPISEHNRLYWYRQTLGQGPEFLTYFQNEAQLEKSRLLSDRFSAERPKGSFSTLEIQRTEQGDSAMYLCASSQATGTGYEKLFFGSGTQLSVL.

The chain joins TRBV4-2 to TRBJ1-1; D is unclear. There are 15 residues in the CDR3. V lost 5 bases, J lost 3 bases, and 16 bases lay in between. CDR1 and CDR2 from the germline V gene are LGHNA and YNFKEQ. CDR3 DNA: TGTGCCAGCAGCTTGGTAGGGCGTTGGGACACTGAAGCTTTCTTT. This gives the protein CASSLVGRWDTEAFF.

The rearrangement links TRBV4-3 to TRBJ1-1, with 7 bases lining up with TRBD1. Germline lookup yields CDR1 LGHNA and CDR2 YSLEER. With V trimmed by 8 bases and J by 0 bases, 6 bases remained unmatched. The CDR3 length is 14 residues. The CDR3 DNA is TGCGCCAGCTCAGGACAGGCCATGAACACTGAAGCTTTCTTT. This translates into CASSGQAMNTEAFF.

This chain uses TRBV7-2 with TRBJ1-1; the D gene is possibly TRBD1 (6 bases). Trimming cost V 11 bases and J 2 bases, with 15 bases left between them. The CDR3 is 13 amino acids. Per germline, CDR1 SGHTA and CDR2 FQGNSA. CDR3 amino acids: CASRQGFNTEAFF. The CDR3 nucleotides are TGTGCCTCGAGGCAGGGGTTCAACACTGAAGCTTTCTTT.

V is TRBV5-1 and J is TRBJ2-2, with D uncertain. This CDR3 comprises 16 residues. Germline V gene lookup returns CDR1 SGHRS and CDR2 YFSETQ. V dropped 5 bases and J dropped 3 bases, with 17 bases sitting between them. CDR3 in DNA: TGCGCCAGCAGTATTTTAGCACCTCCCGACACCGGGGAGCTGTTTTTT. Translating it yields CASSILAPPDTGELFF.